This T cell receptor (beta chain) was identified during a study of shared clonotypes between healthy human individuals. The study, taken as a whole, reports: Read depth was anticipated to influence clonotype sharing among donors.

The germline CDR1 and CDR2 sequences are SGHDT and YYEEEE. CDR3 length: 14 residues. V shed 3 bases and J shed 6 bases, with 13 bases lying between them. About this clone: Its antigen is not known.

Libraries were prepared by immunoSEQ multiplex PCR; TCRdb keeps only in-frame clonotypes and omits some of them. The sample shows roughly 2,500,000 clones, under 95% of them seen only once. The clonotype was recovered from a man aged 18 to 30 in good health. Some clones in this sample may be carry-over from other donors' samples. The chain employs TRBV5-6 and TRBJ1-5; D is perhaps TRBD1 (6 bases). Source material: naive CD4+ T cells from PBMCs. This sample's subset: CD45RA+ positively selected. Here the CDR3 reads CASSSGGRIQPQHF. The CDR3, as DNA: TGTGCCAGCAGCTCCGGGGGGCGAATTCAGCCCCAGCATTTT.